This T cell receptor (beta chain) is from a study of blood T cell repertoires in COVID-19. The data were produced by immunoSEQ multiplex PCR, yet TCRdb's version contains in-frame clones alone and is incomplete. The sample lists more than 200,000 clones, roughly four fifths seen once, with 4% to 5.5% in the top ten. Germline CDR1 and CDR2: SGHDN and FVKESK. The CDR3 runs 14 residues. Trimming removed 4 bases from V and 1 base from J, with 10 bases in between. The TCR was taken from a man aged 50-59 years with active or convalescent COVID-19. The sample was peripheral blood. The chain is built from TRBV14 and TRBJ2-5; possible D gene TRBD2, 6 bases. The CDR3 is CASSRGLIQETQYF. The CDR3 DNA reads as TGTGCCAGCAGCCGGGGACTGATCCAAGAGACCCAGTACTTC. The complete variable domain, with remaining parts taken from reference TRBV14 and TRBJ2-5, reads EAGVTQFPSHSVIEKGQTVTLRCDPISGHDNLYWYRRVMGKEIKFLLHFVKESKQDESGMPNNRFLAERTGGTYSTLKVQPAELEDSGVYFCASSRGLIQETQYFGPGTRLLVL.